This TCR beta chain was observed in a study of early T cells in non-severe SARS-CoV-2 infection. Background on the study: Chains were unpaired, as sequencing was done on bulk RNA from unsorted whole blood.

Study-wide findings and caveats: Private and CD4 specificities were missed by VDJdb matching, skewed to anti-spike CD8.

Attachment of unique molecular identifiers to individual cDNA molecules was performed. TCRdb re-derived calls from the 5' RACE reads in MiXCR, one entry per CDR3 protein. Among approximately 23,000 distinct CDR3 sequences listed, about 4.2% were seen once. Many counts were recorded for this clonotype. The antigen is not known. The V gene's germline CDR1 is DFQATT and CDR2 SNEGSKA (reference sequence). There are 13 residues in the CDR3. V was shortened by 0 bases and J by 0 bases, with 4 bases between the two germline ends. V gene TRBV20-1 combines with J gene TRBJ2-3; no reliable D call. The sequenced sample consisted of whole blood. This sequence was found in an adult who was a healthcare worker with PCR-confirmed SARS-CoV-2 infection or an uninfected control (not recorded which). This CDR3 is CSARETSTDTQYF. The CDR3 DNA reads TGCAGTGCTAGAGAGACTAGCACAGATACGCAGTATTTT.